Listed below are T cell receptor beta chains from one sample, sequenced in a study of blood T cell repertoires in COVID-19. The method was immunoSEQ multiplex PCR; TCRdb's version includes in-frame clones alone and lacks a portion of them. Altogether 60,000 to 85,000 clones are present, about 74% being singletons, with the ten largest covering just over 2.5%. Sequencing was done on a sample of peripheral blood. The origin of the receptors is a human donor with acute or convalescent COVID-19. The donor label of this sample is uncertain. CDR3s include the opening cysteine and the closing phenylalanine or tryptophan. The D gene is left open where the match is weak. A row's size may be missing; if present it is once, few, many or a size class.

clone_size d_call j_call v_call cdr3_aa cdr3_nt
few TRBD2 TRBJ2-7 TRBV3-1/TRBV3-2 CASSQGIAGSYEQYF TGTGCCAGCAGCCAAGGAATAGCGGGTTCCTACGAGCAGTACTTC
. TRBD1 TRBJ1-6 TRBV6-5 CASSYKTGRYNSPLHF TGTGCCAGCAGTTACAAGACAGGGAGGTACAATTCACCCCTCCACTTT
. . TRBJ1-6 TRBV10-1 CASSEGQGNSPLHF TGCGCCAGCAGTGAGGGGCAGGGAAATTCACCCCTCCACTTT
. . TRBJ2-1 TRBV9 CASSVAGTLYNEQFF TGTGCCAGCAGCGTAGCCGGGACTCTTTACAATGAGCAGTTCTTC
. . TRBJ2-3 TRBV9 CASSVIATSTDTQYF TGTGCCAGCAGCGTAATAGCGACCAGCACAGATACGCAGTATTTT
. TRBD1 TRBJ1-6 TRBV3-1/TRBV3-2 CASSQVPGQGPPLHF TGTGCCAGCAGCCAAGTCCCGGGACAGGGGCCACCCCTCCACTTT
once . TRBJ2-2 TRBV4-1 CASSHQEGKGGELFF TGCGCCAGCAGCCACCAGGAGGGAAAGGGCGGGGAGCTGTTTTTT
. . TRBJ1-1 TRBV18 CASSPKGGPDTEAFF TGTGCCAGCTCACCTAAAGGGGGTCCGGACACTGAAGCTTTCTTT
. . TRBJ1-6 TRBV10-2 CASSESYPYNSPLHF TGCGCCAGCAGTGAGAGCTACCCCTATAATTCACCCCTCCACTTT
. TRBD1 TRBJ1-5 TRBV28 CASSSLGTGTQPQHF TGTGCCAGCAGTTCTCTGGGGACAGGGACTCAGCCCCAGCATTTT
. . TRBJ2-1 TRBV14 CASSQDAGANYNEQFF TGTGCCAGCAGCCAAGACGCGGGGGCCAACTACAATGAGCAGTTCTTC
. . TRBJ1-6 TRBV4-1 CASSSGTTSGPLHF TGCGCCAGCAGCTCCGGGACAACGTCCGGACCCCTCCACTTT
. TRBD1 TRBJ1-5 TRBV2 CASSGDSLNQPQHF TGTGCCAGCAGCGGGGACAGCCTCAATCAGCCCCAGCATTTT
. . TRBJ1-2 TRBV15 CATSARDTTNYGYTF TGTGCCACCAGCGCACGGGACACTACTAACTATGGCTACACCTTC
. TRBD2 TRBJ2-1 TRBV7-3 CASSLMAGTSGRGNEQFF TGTGCCAGCAGCTTAATGGCGGGGACTAGCGGGAGGGGGAATGAGCAGTTCTTC
few . TRBJ1-2 TRBV6-5 CASSYGQNGYTF TGTGCCAGCAGTTACGGACAGAATGGCTACACCTTC
. . TRBJ2-2 TRBV6-5 CASSYSTFAGAGELFF TGTGCCAGCAGTTACTCGACGTTCGCTGGAGCCGGGGAGCTGTTTTTT
. TRBD2 TRBJ2-7 TRBV3-1/TRBV3-2 CASSQDWTSGSYEQYF TGTGCCAGCAGCCAAGATTGGACTAGCGGTTCTTACGAGCAGTACTTC
. . TRBJ1-1 TRBV11-2 CASSSTTGAEAFF TGTGCCAGCAGCTCAACTACTGGCGCTGAAGCTTTCTTT
. TRBD1 TRBJ1-6 TRBV6-4 CASSEGTGTASPLHF TGTGCCAGCAGTGAGGGGACAGGGACGGCTTCACCCCTCCACTTT
. . TRBJ1-5 TRBV21-1 CASSKPRTGSSYSNQPQHF TGTGCCAGCAGCAAACCTCGGACAGGGAGTTCCTATAGCAATCAGCCCCAGCATTTT
few . TRBJ1-2 TRBV28 CASSAGGYGYTF TGTGCCAGCAGTGCCGGGGGCTATGGCTACACCTTC
. TRBD2 TRBJ2-5 TRBV6-2/TRBV6-3 CASSYSQRGVEETQYF TGTGCCAGCAGTTACTCCCAGCGGGGGGTTGAAGAGACCCAGTACTTC
. . TRBJ2-5 TRBV6-5 CASTRQDSETQYF TGTGCCAGCACCAGACAGGACAGTGAGACCCAGTACTTC
. . TRBJ1-5 TRBV5-4 CASSLERNQPQHF TGTGCCAGCAGCTTGGAGCGCAATCAGCCCCAGCATTTT
. . TRBJ1-1 TRBV7-9 CASSFRQNAEAFF TGTGCCAGCAGCTTCCGTCAGAACGCTGAAGCTTTCTTT
once . TRBJ1-2 TRBV5-4 CASSQLGARGYTF TGTGCCAGCAGCCAACTTGGGGCGCGGGGCTACACCTTC
. TRBD2 TRBJ2-5 TRBV5-8 CASSLLADPRETQYF TGTGCCAGCAGCTTACTAGCGGACCCTCGGGAGACCCAGTACTTC
. TRBD2 TRBJ2-3 TRBV28 CASSLDGLAGGPSGSTDTQYF TGTGCCAGCAGTTTAGACGGCCTAGCGGGGGGGCCTAGTGGGAGCACAGATACGCAGTATTTT
. TRBD1 TRBJ1-3 TRBV7-9 CASRSRQGANGNTIYF TGTGCCAGCAGATCCCGACAGGGGGCGAATGGAAACACCATATATTTT
few . TRBJ1-3 TRBV6-2/TRBV6-3 CASSSLSGGNTIYF TGTGCCAGCAGTTCCTTATCAGGAGGAAACACCATATATTTT
. . TRBJ2-3 TRBV11-3 CASSLTGIRGTDTQYF TGTGCCAGCAGCTTAACAGGGATACGGGGCACAGATACGCAGTATTTT
. . TRBJ1-4 TRBV19 CASSKNLASTNEKLFF TGTGCCAGTAGTAAAAATCTGGCATCAACTAATGAAAAACTGTTTTTT
. TRBD2 TRBJ2-3 TRBV9 CASSVGLAGGHTQYF TGTGCCAGCAGCGTAGGGCTAGCGGGGGGACATACGCAGTATTTT
once . TRBJ1-2 TRBV19 CASSLPGGRYTF TGTGCCAGTAGTCTTCCGGGGGGCCGCTACACCTTC
. TRBD2 TRBJ2-1 TRBV27 CASSFVGGRAINEQFF TGTGCCAGCAGTTTCGTCGGCGGGAGGGCCATCAATGAGCAGTTCTTC
. TRBD2 TRBJ2-1 TRBV25-1 CASSEPGLVNEQFF TGTGCCAGCAGTGAGCCGGGACTAGTGAATGAGCAGTTCTTC
. . TRBJ1-2 TRBV7-9 CASSLAGGASYGYTF TGTGCCAGCAGCTTGGCGGGGGGGGCCAGCTATGGCTACACCTTC
. TRBD2 TRBJ2-5 TRBV5-6 CASRTGGLETQYF TGTGCCAGCAGGACGGGGGGGCTAGAGACCCAGTACTTC
. . TRBJ1-5 TRBV7-2 CASSSQGSWVDQPQHF TGTGCCAGCAGCTCACAGGGAAGTTGGGTGGATCAGCCCCAGCATTTT